These 11 T cell receptor beta chains originate from one sample sequenced in a study of blood T cell repertoires in COVID-19. Profiled with immunoSEQ multiplex PCR; TCRdb holds only in-frame clones, not every one. Of about 370,000 clones in the sample, roughly 90% were seen once. The sample consisted of peripheral blood. The source is a woman aged 25 to 39 with COVID-19, enrolled during active disease.

The V call is TRBV4-3, the J call TRBJ1-4; weak D call: TRBD1 (6 bases). The CDR3 totals 15 residues. V dropped 0 bases and J dropped 3 bases, with 8 bases sitting between them. Looked up from germline, CDR1 is LGHNA and CDR2 is YSLEER. Here the CDR3 reads CASSQDGGSNEKLFF. CDR3 nucleotide sequence: TGCGCCAGCAGCCAAGATGGGGGCTCTAATGAAAAACTGTTTTTT.

This chain uses TRBV18 with TRBJ1-3, with a weak D call TRBD1 (5 bases). The V gene lost 0 bases and the J gene lost 3 bases, with 9 bases spanning the gap. CDR3 length equals 15 residues. Germline assignment: CDR1 KGHSH and CDR2 LQKENI. This CDR3 reads CASSPPGGSGNTIYF. For the CDR3, the DNA is TGTGCCAGCTCACCACCGGGGGGAAGTGGAAACACCATATATTTT.

The chain carries TRBV29-1 and TRBJ2-1, with a tentative D call TRBD1 (5 bases). This CDR3 spans 15 amino acids. The germline CDR1 and CDR2 sequences are SQVTM and ANQGSEA. V was clipped by 7 bases and J by 4 bases, with 20 bases between them. The CDR3 DNA is TGCAGCGACCCTGGGGCCCCCCCAGCTTACAATGAGCAGTTCTTC. Its translation: CSDPGAPPAYNEQFF.

V gene TRBV5-1 combines with J gene TRBJ2-3; 9 bases are shared with TRBD2. Per germline, CDR1 SGHRS and CDR2 YFSETQ. CDR3 length equals 16 residues. The J segment lost 2 bases and the V segment lost 2 bases, leaving 6 bases of the junction unmatched. The CDR3 spells CASSFKRGDDTDTQYF. CDR3 bases: TGCGCCAGCAGCTTCAAGCGGGGGGATGACACAGATACGCAGTATTTT.

The rearrangement uses TRBV5-1 and TRBJ2-3; no clear D gene. The V end lost 4 bases, the J end lost 3 bases, and 15 bases lay between the germline ends. The germline V gene encodes CDR1 SGHRS and CDR2 YFSETQ. This CDR3 comprises 15 residues. The CDR3 loop reads CASSTAAVSTDTQYF. The CDR3 DNA follows: TGCGCCAGCAGCACCGCGGCGGTCTCGACAGATACGCAGTATTTT.

The DNA of the CDR3 is TGTGCCAGCAGTACAGGGGAGCAAGAGACCCAGTACTTC. It translates to CASSTGEQETQYF. The chain uses TRBV27 and TRBJ2-5; 7 positions agree with TRBD1. Germline CDR1 MNHEY, CDR2 SMNVEV (reference sequence). Trimming at V came to 5 bases and at J to 2 bases, leaving 2 bases not matched to a gene. The CDR3 loop spans 13 amino acids.

CDR3 in DNA: TGTGCCACCAGCAGGGGCGGGACAGGCAGACAAGAGACCCAGTACTTC. Its translation: CATSRGGTGRQETQYF. J is TRBJ2-5 and V is TRBV15; 8 nucleotides align to TRBD1. Germline V gene lookup returns CDR1 LNHNV and CDR2 YYDKDF (reference sequence). This CDR3 is 16 amino acids long. The V segment lost 3 bases and the J segment 2 bases; nucleotides outside the gene matches: 8.

The V gene is TRBV9, the J gene TRBJ1-1; D is unresolved. CDR1 SGDLS and CDR2 YYNGEE come from the germline V gene. V shed 4 bases and J shed 4 bases, with 8 bases lying between them. This CDR3 is 12 amino acids long. The CDR3 protein is CASSPGSTEAFF. The CDR3 nucleotides are TGTGCCAGCAGCCCCGGTAGCACTGAAGCTTTCTTT.

This chain joins TRBV11-3 and TRBJ1-1; TRBD1 matches at 8 bases. V lost 5 bases to trimming and J lost 5 bases; unmatched junction nucleotides: 10. Per germline, CDR1 SGHNT and CDR2 YENEEA. The CDR3 consists of 15 residues. CDR3 bases: TGTGCCAGCAGCCACGGACAGGGCAGGGGAACTGAAGCTTTCTTT. It specifies CASSHGQGRGTEAFF.

The chain combines TRBV13 with TRBJ2-4, with D tentatively TRBD2 (5 bases). The CDR3 contains 17 residues. CDR1 PRHDT and CDR2 FYEKMQ come from the germline V gene (reference sequence). V dropped 5 bases and J dropped 5 bases, with 22 bases sitting between them. The CDR3 reads CASSTASSFEGQNIQYF. CDR3 nucleotide sequence: TGTGCCAGCAGCACGGCCTCTAGCTTCGAGGGCCAAAACATTCAGTACTTC. The full variable domain, with the rest looked up from reference TRBV13 and TRBJ2-4, is AAGVIQSPRHLIKEKRETATLKCYPIPRHDTVYWYQQGPGQDPQFLISFYEKMQSDKGSIPDRFSAQQFSDYHSELNMSSLELGDSALYFCASSTASSFEGQNIQYFGAGTRLSVL.

The chain recombines TRBV5-1 with TRBJ1-3; 10 nucleotides line up with TRBD1. CDR1 and CDR2 from the germline V gene are SGHRS and YFSETQ. V shed 2 bases and J 0 bases; nucleotides not matched to a gene: 14. The CDR3 totals 20 residues. CDR3: CASSLAPGQGIPSSGNTIYF. DNA for the CDR3: TGCGCCAGCAGCTTAGCACCGGGACAGGGGATCCCGAGCTCTGGAAACACCATATATTTT.